Listed below are T cell receptor beta chains from one sample, sequenced in a study of cytomegalovirus exposure and HLA in healthy donors. The data were produced by immunoSEQ multiplex PCR, yet TCRdb's version contains in-frame clones alone and is incomplete. The table has about 77,000 clones, 78% seen once. Sample: PBMCs. The receptors here all came from a man aged 40-49 years in good health and CMV-seronegative. Each CDR3 is given with its conserved first and last residue. The D gene is left open where the match is weak. Rows give clone size only sometimes, using once, few, many, or a class for an expanded clone.

D gene	V gene	clone size	J gene	CDR3 DNA	CDR3 protein
-	TRBV2	-	TRBJ1-1	TGTGCCAGCAGTGAGTACTATAGCACTGAAGCTTTCTTT	CASSEYYSTEAFF
-	TRBV4-2	-	TRBJ1-4	TGTGCCAGCAGCCAAGATAGGGGAATGGGAAAACTGTTTTTT	CASSQDRGMGKLFF
-	TRBV6-5	once	TRBJ1-2	TGTGCCAGCAGTTACGGGGGCGGGTTAAGTGGCTACACCTTC	CASSYGGGLSGYTF
TRBD1	TRBV29-1	-	TRBJ2-5	TGCAGCGTTGAGACAGGGGGCGCCGGGGAGACCCAGTACTTC	CSVETGGAGETQYF
-	TRBV9	-	TRBJ1-1	TGTGCCAGCAGCGGCGATTTCCCGGGACATACCTCGACCGGAGAAGCTTTCTTT	CASSGDFPGHTSTGEAFF
-	TRBV7-9	-	TRBJ1-1	TGTGCCAGCAGCTTAGCGGTCGGGACTGAAGCTTTCTTT	CASSLAVGTEAFF
-	TRBV6-4	-	TRBJ2-1	TGTGCCAGCAGTGACATGGCGGATTCCTACAATGAGCAGTTCTTC	CASSDMADSYNEQFF
-	TRBV7-3	-	TRBJ1-1	TGTGCCAGCAGCTTACGTGGGCAGGACACTGAAGCTTTCTTT	CASSLRGQDTEAFF
TRBD1	TRBV12-5	-	TRBJ1-5	TGTGCTAGTGGTTTTGACAGGGATCAGCCCCAGCATTTT	CASGFDRDQPQHF
-	TRBV5-1	-	TRBJ2-6	TGCGCCAGCACGTCAGGGGGGACGAACTCTGGGGCCAACGTCCTGACTTTC	CASTSGGTNSGANVLTF
TRBD1	TRBV11-2	-	TRBJ1-1	TGTGCCAGCAGCTTGACTCAGGGGGCGGCTGAAGCTTTCTTT	CASSLTQGAAEAFF
TRBD1	TRBV6-6	-	TRBJ1-6	TGTGCCAGCAGTACAACTACAGGGGGCACCCTCCACTTT	CASSTTTGGTLHF
TRBD1	TRBV18	few	TRBJ2-7	TGTGCCAGCTCACCGGGACAGGGAAGTTACAACGAGCAGTACTTC	CASSPGQGSYNEQYF
-	TRBV7-3	-	TRBJ2-7	TGTGCCAGCAGCTTTCGAGGTGCGGGGATGAGGAACGAGCAGTACTTC	CASSFRGAGMRNEQYF
TRBD1	TRBV7-2	-	TRBJ2-1	TGTGCCAGCAGCTCGGACAGGGAGATATATGAGCAGTTCTTC	CASSSDREIYEQFF
-	TRBV10-2	-	TRBJ1-6	TGCGCCAGCAGGTGGGGCCGGGCTAATTCACCCCTCCACTTT	CASRWGRANSPLHF
TRBD1	TRBV7-9	-	TRBJ1-5	TGTGCCAGCAGCTACGAGGGGGCTGGACAGCCCCAGCATTTT	CASSYEGAGQPQHF
-	TRBV28	-	TRBJ1-5	TGTGCCAGCAGTTTAGGTCCAGACTATCAGCCCCAGCATTTT	CASSLGPDYQPQHF